A selection of T cell receptor beta chains follows, all from one sample in a study of blood T cell repertoires in COVID-19. Clones were read by immunoSEQ multiplex PCR, and TCRdb kept only the in-frame ones, dropping some. The table lists roughly 230,000 clones, 65% to 85% of them singletons, with roughly 27% in the top ten. The specimen sequenced was peripheral blood. The receptors derive from a man aged 40-49 years with acute or convalescent COVID-19. Both conserved end residues are part of each CDR3. The D gene is left open where the match is weak. Part of the rows lack a size; the others show once, few, many or a class for expanded clones.

v_call,d_call,clone_size,j_call,cdr3_nt,cdr3_aa
TRBV12-1,NA,NA,TRBJ1-6,TGTGCCAGCAGCTTGCCAGGTCCGAGCTCCTATAATTCACCCCTCCACTTT,CASSLPGPSSYNSPLHF
TRBV28,NA,NA,TRBJ1-5,TGTGCCAGCAGTTTAGGGGGGATTGGCAATCAGCCCCAGCATTTT,CASSLGGIGNQPQHF
TRBV6-5,NA,NA,TRBJ2-3,TGTGCCAGCAGAGGGGACACAGATACGCAGTATTTT,CASRGDTDTQYF
TRBV5-1,NA,NA,TRBJ1-1,TGCGCCAGCAGACCCCTTGGGGTGAGGGGCCGGGGGACTGAAGCTTTCTTT,CASRPLGVRGRGTEAFF
TRBV5-6,NA,NA,TRBJ1-1,TGTGCCAGCAGCTTGGCCACGGTCACTGAAGCTTTCTTT,CASSLATVTEAFF
TRBV9,NA,NA,TRBJ2-4,TGTGCCAGCAGCGTGATGGGGGAGGTCAAAAACATTCAGTACTTC,CASSVMGEVKNIQYF
TRBV15,NA,NA,TRBJ2-1,TGTGCCACCAGCAGAGATGGAACCCCCGGGATCGGGGAGCAGTTCTTC,CATSRDGTPGIGEQFF
TRBV2,TRBD2,NA,TRBJ2-3,TGTGCCAGCAGTTGGACTAGCGGGAGGAGGGTGGATACGCAGTATTTT,CASSWTSGRRVDTQYF
TRBV18,TRBD2,NA,TRBJ2-1,TGTGCCAGCTCACCTGTAGCGGGAGCGACCAATGAGCAGTTCTTC,CASSPVAGATNEQFF
TRBV12-3/TRBV12-4,NA,NA,TRBJ2-7,TGTGCCAGCAGTTTACGGGGGAGCTACGAGCAGTACTTC,CASSLRGSYEQYF
TRBV6-2/TRBV6-3,NA,NA,TRBJ1-2,TGTGCCAGCAGTTACCATTCTTCGACCGGGGGGGGCCCCGTCTATGGCTACACCTTC,CASSYHSSTGGGPVYGYTF
TRBV6-5,TRBD1,once,TRBJ1-2,TGTGCCAGCAGTTTAGAATTTAGGACAGGACAAGGCTACACCTTC,CASSLEFRTGQGYTF
TRBV13,TRBD1,NA,TRBJ1-5,TGTGCCAGCAGTTTGTACGCAGGGGGCGGCCAGCCCCAGCATTTT,CASSLYAGGGQPQHF
TRBV6-5,TRBD1,few,TRBJ1-2,TGTGCCGGACAAAGACAGGGACAGGACTATGGCTACACCTTC,CAGQRQGQDYGYTF
TRBV15,TRBD1,NA,TRBJ2-7,TGTGCCACCAGCAGAGATCTGACAGACACAGGGGGGTACTTC,CATSRDLTDTGGYF
TRBV11-2,NA,few,TRBJ2-3,TGTGCCAGCAGCTCTAATATCAACCCCCTGGCAGATACGCAGTATTTT,CASSSNINPLADTQYF
TRBV7-9,NA,many,TRBJ2-1,TGTGCCAGCAGCTTAGGAGCGACCTCAAGCCATGAGCAGTTCTTC,CASSLGATSSHEQFF
TRBV7-6,TRBD1,few,TRBJ1-2,TGTGCCAGCAGCTCACAGACAGGGGGTATCTTTGGCTACACCTTC,CASSSQTGGIFGYTF
TRBV27,NA,NA,TRBJ2-2,TGTGCCAGCAGCCGGTTGGTCCCCGGGGAGCTGTTTTTT,CASSRLVPGELFF
TRBV6-5,TRBD1,once,TRBJ1-2,TGTGCCAGCAGGGCACAGGGGGCGCATGGTGGCTACACCTTC,CASRAQGAHGGYTF
TRBV6-4,NA,NA,TRBJ1-2,TGTGCCAGCAGTGTGTTGCCTCGGAAGACAAGCCGAACTAACTATGGCTACACCTTC,CASSVLPRKTSRTNYGYTF
TRBV6-8,TRBD1,NA,TRBJ1-5,TGTGCCAGCAGCGAGGGGGCGGGACAGCCCCAGCATTTT,CASSEGAGQPQHF
TRBV6-2/TRBV6-3,NA,NA,TRBJ1-2,TGTGCCAGCAGCCTAACAGGGTCGAACTATGGCTACACCTTC,CASSLTGSNYGYTF
TRBV5-5,TRBD1,NA,TRBJ1-5,TGTGCCAGCAGTGAGGGGGCCCTAAGCAATCAGCCCCAGCATTTT,CASSEGALSNQPQHF
TRBV5-6,NA,NA,TRBJ2-7,TGTGCCAGCAGCTTGGGCAGCAGGGAAATCGACGAGCAGTACTTC,CASSLGSREIDEQYF
TRBV7-2,NA,NA,TRBJ2-7,TGTGCCAGCAGCTTACGATGGGGGCACGAGCAGTACTTC,CASSLRWGHEQYF
TRBV15,NA,few,TRBJ1-2,TGTGCCACCAGCAGAGACGGGGACTATGGCTACACCTTC,CATSRDGDYGYTF